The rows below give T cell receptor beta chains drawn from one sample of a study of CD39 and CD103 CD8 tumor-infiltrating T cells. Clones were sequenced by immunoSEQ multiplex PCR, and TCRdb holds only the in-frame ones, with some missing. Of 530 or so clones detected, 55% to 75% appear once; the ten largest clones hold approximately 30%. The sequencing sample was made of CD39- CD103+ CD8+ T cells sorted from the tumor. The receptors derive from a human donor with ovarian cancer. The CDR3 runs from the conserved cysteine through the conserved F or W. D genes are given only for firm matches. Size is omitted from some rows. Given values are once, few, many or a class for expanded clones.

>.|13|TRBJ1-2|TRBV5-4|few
TGTGCCAGCAGCTTGATACGGACAGATGGCTACACCTTC
CASSLIRTDGYTF
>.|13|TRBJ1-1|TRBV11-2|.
TGTGCCAGCAGCTTGGGGACAATGACTGAAGCTTTCTTT
CASSLGTMTEAFF
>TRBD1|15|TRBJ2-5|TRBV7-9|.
TGTGCCAGCAGCCCGCCGGACAGGGGGCGCGAGACCCAGTACTTC
CASSPPDRGRETQYF
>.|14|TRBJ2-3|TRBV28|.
TGTGCCAGCAGTTTAAATCCGGTTACAGATACGCAGTATTTT
CASSLNPVTDTQYF
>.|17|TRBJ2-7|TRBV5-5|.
TGTGCCAGCAGCCCGGAGGGAGTTCAGCCCAACTTCTACGAGCAGTACTTC
CASSPEGVQPNFYEQYF
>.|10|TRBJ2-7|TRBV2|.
TGTGCCAGCGAGGGCGGGGAGCAGTACTTC
CASEGGEQYF
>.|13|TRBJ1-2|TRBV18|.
TGTGCCAGCTCTCCCGAAGCAGCTGGTGGCTACACCTTC
CASSPEAAGGYTF
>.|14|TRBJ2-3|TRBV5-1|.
TGCGCCAGCAGCTTGTATCCAGGGTCAGATACGCAGTATTTT
CASSLYPGSDTQYF
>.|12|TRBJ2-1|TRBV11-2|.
TGTGCCAGCAGCCTACAGGGCGATGAGCAGTTCTTC
CASSLQGDEQFF
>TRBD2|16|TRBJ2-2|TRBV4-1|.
TGCGCCAGCAGCCAAGCTCTAGCGGGAGGTACCGGGGAGCTGTTTTTT
CASSQALAGGTGELFF
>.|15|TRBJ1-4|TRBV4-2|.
TGTGCCAGCAGCCAAGAGGGCAGGCTTAATGAAAAACTGTTTTTT
CASSQEGRLNEKLFF
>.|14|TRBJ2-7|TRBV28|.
TGTGCCAGCAGTTTCGTCTCCGGGACGGACGAGCAGTACTTC
CASSFVSGTDEQYF
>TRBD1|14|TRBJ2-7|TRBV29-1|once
TGCAGCGTGGGGGGACAGGCCCTCGGGAACGAGCAGTACTTC
CSVGGQALGNEQYF
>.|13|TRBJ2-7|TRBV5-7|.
TGTGCCAGCAGCTTGGAAGGGAGCTACGAGCAGTACTTC
CASSLEGSYEQYF
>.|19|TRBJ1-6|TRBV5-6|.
TGTGCCAGCAGCCTCAACGCCCTTTTGTTAAAGACTTCCATCGCACCCCTCCACTTT
CASSLNALLLKTSIAPLHF
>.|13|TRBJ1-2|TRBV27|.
TGTGCCAGCAGTTTGTCGGGGGTATTGGGCTACACCTTC
CASSLSGVLGYTF